The 31 T cell receptor beta chains below all came from one sample that was sequenced in a study of blood T cell repertoires in COVID-19. Clones were read by immunoSEQ multiplex PCR, and TCRdb kept only the in-frame ones, dropping some. The sample has 180,000 or so clones, approximately 80% seen once. Sequencing used peripheral blood. These receptors all stem from a human donor with acute or convalescent COVID-19. The donor label of this sample is uncertain.

The V and J genes are TRBV4-3 and TRBJ2-3; 10 bases are a match to TRBD2. V was pared by 1 base and J by 6 bases, with 10 bases of the junction left unmatched. The CDR3 is made up of 17 amino acids. Per germline, CDR1 LGHNA and CDR2 YSLEER. The CDR3 loop reads CASSQVYLAGAWDTQYF. CDR3 in DNA: TGCGCCAGCAGCCAAGTATACCTAGCGGGAGCTTGGGATACGCAGTATTTT.

This clone was seen only once. The CDR3 coding sequence is TGTGCCAGCAGTTACGGGCAGGGGAGCTCACCCCTCCACTTT. This encodes CASSYGQGSSPLHF. The chain carries TRBV6-5 and TRBJ1-6; TRBD1 might be the D (6 bases). V was clipped by 2 bases and J by 10 bases, with 12 bases between them. Germline values: CDR1 MNHEY, CDR2 SVGAGI. The CDR3 totals 14 residues.

The gene calls are TRBV30 and TRBJ2-7, with 7 nucleotides matching TRBD2. V dropped 2 bases and J dropped 6; count of bases not matched to a gene: 10. The germline gives CDR1 GTSNPN, CDR2 SVGIG (reference sequence). The CDR3 totals 14 residues. The CDR3 is CAWSIGGSRGEQYF. DNA for the CDR3: TGTGCCTGGAGTATAGGCGGGAGTCGGGGCGAGCAGTACTTC.

J is TRBJ2-2 and V is TRBV19, with no clear D. Germline lookup yields CDR1 LNHDA and CDR2 SQIVND (reference sequence). This CDR3 spans 14 amino acids. The ends were cut back, 7 bases at V and 1 base at J, with 10 bases in the middle. CDR3 bases: TGTGCCAGTAAATTGAACGGGAACACCGGGGAGCTGTTTTTT. Translation gives CASKLNGNTGELFF. The full variable domain, rest sourced from reference TRBV19 and TRBJ2-2, is DGGITQSPKYLFRKEGQNVTLSCEQNLNHDAMYWYRQDPGQGLRLIYYSQIVNDFQKGDIAEGYSVSREKKESFPLTVTSAQKNPTAFYLCASKLNGNTGELFFGEGSRLTVL.

The chain employs TRBV5-6 and TRBJ1-1, with a tentative D call TRBD1 (5 bases). CDR3 length: 16 residues. Trimming removed 2 bases at V and 1 base at J, with 15 bases between. CDR1 and CDR2 (germline): SGHDT, YYEEEE. Here the CDR3 DNA reads TGTGCCAGCAGCTTTCCTTTAGGACACCCGAACACTGAAGCTTTCTTT. This codes for CASSFPLGHPNTEAFF.

The J gene is TRBJ2-7, the V gene TRBV19; the match to TRBD2 covers 8 bases. Germline assignment: CDR1 LNHDA and CDR2 SQIVND (reference sequence). CDR3 length: 14 amino acids. With V trimmed by 5 bases and J by 7 bases, 10 bases remained unmatched. This CDR3 is CASSPWTSRGEQYF. The CDR3 nucleotides are TGTGCCAGTAGTCCCTGGACTAGCCGAGGGGAGCAGTACTTC.

The sample holds a few counts of this clone. The chain is built from TRBV27 and TRBJ1-6, with 7 bases matching TRBD1. Germline V lookup: CDR1 MNHEY, CDR2 SMNVEV (reference sequence). Unmatched junction bases numbered 4, after V lost 7 bases and J lost 4 bases. The CDR3 length is 14 residues. CDR3 nucleotide sequence: TGTGCCAGCACTGGGACAGCGTATAATTCACCCCTCCACTTT. As protein: CASTGTAYNSPLHF.

J is TRBJ2-1 and V is TRBV7-3, with TRBD2 identical over 9 bases. The CDR3 consists of 15 residues. The V segment lost 3 bases and the J segment 9 bases; nucleotides outside the gene matches: 9. CDR1 is SGHTA and CDR2 is FQGTGA in the germline V gene. CDR3 in DNA: TGTGCCAGCAGCTTCTATAGCGGGAGCGGATCTGAGCAGTTCTTC. Its translation: CASSFYSGSGSEQFF. Drawing the rest from reference TRBV7-3 and TRBJ2-1, the complete variable domain is GAGVSQTPSNKVTEKGKYVELRCDPISGHTALYWYRQSLGQGPEFLIYFQGTGAADDSGLPNDRFFAVRPEGSVSTLKIQRTERGDSAVYLCASSFYSGSGSEQFFGPGTRLTVL.

The sample holds a few counts of this clone. The J gene is TRBJ2-7, the V gene TRBV4-2, with 12 bases lining up with TRBD1. Looked up from germline, CDR1 is LGHNA and CDR2 is YNFKEQ. Trimming removed 1 base from V and 5 bases from J; junction bases left unmatched: 3. The CDR3 runs 15 residues. The CDR3 here is CASSQGDRGPHEQYF. DNA for the CDR3: TGTGCCAGCAGCCAAGGGGACAGGGGGCCCCACGAGCAGTACTTC.

A single count supports this clone. The rearrangement uses TRBV15 and TRBJ1-5; 10 bases line up with TRBD1. The germline V gene has CDR1 LNHNV and CDR2 YYDKDF (reference sequence). V lost 4 bases to trimming and J lost 11 bases; unmatched junction nucleotides: 14. This CDR3 has 16 residues. CDR3 region: CATSTGTGAPGAAQHF. CDR3 coding DNA: TGTGCCACCAGCACAGGGACAGGGGCCCCCGGCGCGGCCCAGCATTTT.

V and J are TRBV2 and TRBJ2-1; 16 bases are shared with TRBD2. The ends lost 7 bases at V and 8 bases at J; junction bases unmatched: 5. Germline V gene data show CDR1 as SNHLY and CDR2 as FYNNEI. CDR3 length: 15 residues. The CDR3 reads CASTGLAGGFDEQFF. The CDR3 coding sequence is TGTGCCAGCACGGGACTAGCGGGAGGGTTTGATGAGCAGTTCTTC.

The chain couples TRBV10-3 to TRBJ2-5, with D tentatively TRBD2 (5 bases). V dropped 4 bases and J dropped 5 bases, with 11 bases sitting between them. This CDR3 has 13 residues. From germline, CDR1 is ENHRY and CDR2 SYGVKD. CDR3 sequence (DNA): TGTGCCATCAGTGCGGGGAAATGGGAGACCCAGTACTTC. Protein: CAISAGKWETQYF.

This chain's CDR3 is CASSRQSSYNSPLHF. In DNA, the CDR3 is TGTGCCAGCAGTCGACAGAGCTCCTATAATTCACCCCTCCACTTT. The chain recombines TRBV6-5 with TRBJ1-6; a weak D match, TRBD1 (5 bases). Germline-derived CDR1 and CDR2 are MNHEY and SVGAGI. This CDR3 has 15 amino acids. V lost 5 bases and J 0 bases, leaving 8 bases between the germline ends.

The chain employs TRBV6-1 and TRBJ2-3; no reliable D call. This CDR3 is built from 13 residues. Germline V gene lookup returns CDR1 MNHNS and CDR2 SASEGT. Trimming took 1 base from V and 2 from J, leaving 4 bases between them. Here the CDR3 reads CASSEVDTDTQYF. DNA of the CDR3: TGTGCCAGCAGTGAAGTAGACACAGATACGCAGTATTTT.

This clone was counted only a few times. V and J are TRBV12-3 or TRBV12-4 and TRBJ1-3; D gene uncertain. The CDR3 has 13 residues. V was clipped by 6 bases and J by 0 bases, with 6 bases between them. CDR3 region: CASSLYSGNTIYF. CDR3 DNA: TGTGCCAGCAGCCTGTACTCTGGAAACACCATATATTTT.

V and J are TRBV6-5 and TRBJ1-2; TRBD1 matches at 9 bases. Germline V CDR1 and CDR2: MNHEY, SVGAGI. The CDR3 is made up of 14 amino acids. The trim removed 10 bases at V and 4 bases at J, leaving 10 bases unmatched. This chain's CDR3 is CATELGTGLYGYTF. CDR3 coding DNA: TGTGCCACAGAACTTGGGACAGGGCTCTATGGCTACACCTTC.

CDR3 nucleotides: TGTGCTCTCCAGACAGGGGGCAGGGAAAAACTGTTTTTT. Residues: CALQTGGREKLFF. The rearrangement uses TRBV7-9 and TRBJ1-4; TRBD1 matches at 10 bases. Germline CDR1 SEHNR, CDR2 FQNEAQ (reference sequence). This CDR3 contains 13 residues.

This clone was seen once. J is TRBJ2-7 and V is TRBV19; 9 nucleotides agree with TRBD1. The CDR3 is 15 residues long. CDR1 is LNHDA and CDR2 is SQIVND in the germline V gene (reference sequence). V lost 3 bases and J lost 5; bases outside the gene matches: 8. The CDR3 protein is CASSMGRDRAHEQYF. The CDR3 coding sequence is TGTGCCAGTAGTATGGGACGGGACAGGGCCCACGAGCAGTACTTC.

This clone appeared a single time. The rearrangement links TRBV7-2 to TRBJ2-3, with 8 nucleotides matching TRBD1. Per the germline V gene, CDR1 is SGHTA and CDR2 is FQGNSA. The CDR3 is 14 residues long. The junction had 2 bases not matched to a gene; V was cut back by 6 bases and J by 0 bases. CDR3 nucleotide sequence: TGTGCCAGCAGGCAGGGGGCCAGCACAGATACGCAGTATTTT. It is translated as CASRQGASTDTQYF.

This clone has a single count. This chain joins TRBV9 and TRBJ1-4; TRBD1 is a possible D gene (5 bases). The CDR3 has 16 residues. The V gene lost 0 bases and the J gene lost 2 bases, with 11 bases spanning the gap. Germline V CDR1 and CDR2: SGDLS, YYNGEE. The CDR3 here is CASSVGDLGTNEKLFF. CDR3 nucleotide sequence: TGTGCCAGCAGCGTAGGGGACTTAGGGACTAATGAAAAACTGTTTTTT.

This chain uses TRBV24-1 with TRBJ1-2, with D hard to call. Trimming pared 1 base from V and 2 bases from J, leaving 7 bases between. Germline-derived CDR1 and CDR2 are KGHDR and SFDVKD. The CDR3 is made up of 14 amino acids. CDR3 nucleotides: TGTGCCACCAGTGATTTAGACACCAACTATGGCTACACCTTC. Translated: CATSDLDTNYGYTF.

The DNA for the CDR3 is TGCGCCAGCAGCTTGCAGCTTCAGGACGAGCAGTACTTC. Translation gives CASSLQLQDEQYF. The J gene is TRBJ2-7, the V gene TRBV5-1, with D unclear. The CDR3 consists of 13 residues. The germline V gene encodes CDR1 SGHRS and CDR2 YFSETQ. The V end was cut by 1 base, the J end by 5 bases, with 10 bases between.

The rearrangement links TRBV9 to TRBJ2-1, with D hard to call. The germline CDR1 and CDR2 sequences are SGDLS and YYNGEE. With 0 bases removed from V and 9 bases from J, the gap between germline ends came to 10 bases. This CDR3 region has 13 residues. The CDR3 DNA is TGTGCCAGCAGCGTAGCTCCAGGATCTGAGCAGTTCTTC. As protein: CASSVAPGSEQFF.

The chain carries TRBV2 and TRBJ1-4, with D maybe TRBD1 (5 bases). Germline-derived CDR1 and CDR2 are SNHLY and FYNNEI. Trimming cost V 2 bases and J 0 bases, with 7 bases left between them. The CDR3 totals 15 residues. CDR3 DNA sequence: TGTGCCAGCAGTGAAAGGGGTCCAACTAATGAAAAACTGTTTTTT. Translated, it gives CASSERGPTNEKLFF. Full variable domain (rest looked up from reference TRBV2 and TRBJ1-4): EPEVTQTPSHQVTQMGQEVILRCVPISNHLYFYWYRQILGQKVEFLVSFYNNEISEKSEIFDDQFSVERPDGSNFTLKIRSTKLEDSAMYFCASSERGPTNEKLFFGSGTQLSVL.

The chain couples TRBV29-1 to TRBJ2-1; 8 bases are a match to TRBD2. CDR3 size: 14 residues. Germline V CDR1 and CDR2: SQVTM, ANQGSEA. Trimming cost V 4 bases and J 7 bases; bases outside gene matches: 9. DNA of the CDR3: TGCAGCGTTGTTCGGAGCGGGAGACATAATGAGCAGTTCTTC. Encoded protein: CSVVRSGRHNEQFF.

This chain links TRBV20-1 with TRBJ1-5; D is uncertain. This CDR3 has 12 amino acids. Germline CDR1 reads DFQATT; CDR2 reads SNEGSKA (reference sequence). Trimming took 3 bases from V and 4 from J, leaving 7 bases between them. The CDR3 nucleotides read TGCAGTGCTAGTTCCAGGAATCAGCCCCAGCATTTT. It yields the protein CSASSRNQPQHF.

V gene TRBV11-2 combines with J gene TRBJ1-4, with unresolved D. CDR1 is SGHAT, CDR2 FQNNGV, per germline. V lost 3 bases and J lost 2, with 7 bases in between. The CDR3 has 14 residues. The CDR3 here is CASSFGKTNEKLFF. The CDR3 bases are TGTGCCAGCAGCTTCGGGAAGACTAATGAAAAACTGTTTTTT.

The genes are TRBV7-9 and TRBJ1-2; tentative D call: TRBD1 (6 bases). From germline, CDR1 is SEHNR and CDR2 FQNEAQ (reference sequence). V was trimmed by 5 bases and J by 8 bases, leaving 21 bases between them. CDR3 length equals 15 residues. CDR3 region: CASSHREPRWMGYTF. CDR3 coding DNA: TGTGCCAGCAGCCACAGGGAACCAAGATGGATGGGCTACACCTTC. The whole variable domain, remainder taken from reference TRBV7-9 and TRBJ1-2, is DTGVSQNPRHKITKRGQNVTFRCDPISEHNRLYWYRQTLGQGPEFLTYFQNEAQLEKSRLLSDRFSAERPKGSFSTLEIQRTEQGDSAMYLCASSHREPRWMGYTFGSGTRLTVV.

On this clone itself: One end of the junction varies from germline; a read error may be responsible. The J gene is TRBJ1-1, the V gene TRBV30; D gene uncertain. The CDR3 is made up of 13 amino acids. Germline-derived CDR1 and CDR2 are GTSNPN and SVGIG (reference sequence). Written as DNA, the CDR3 is TGTGCCGGGAGGTTCCTACGGGACACTGAAGCTTTCTTT. Translation: CAGRFLRDTEAFF. The complete variable domain, with remaining parts taken from reference TRBV30 and TRBJ1-1, reads SQTIHQWPATLVQPVGSPLSLECTVEGTSNPNLYWYRQAAGRGLQLLFYSVGIGQISSEVPQNLSASRPQDRQFILSSKKLLLSDSGFYLCAGRFLRDTEAFFGQGTRLTVV.

The J gene is TRBJ1-4, the V gene TRBV5-1; unclear D gene. Germline V gene data show CDR1 as SGHRS and CDR2 as YFSETQ. The ends were cut back, 3 bases at V and 8 bases at J, with 17 bases in the middle. The CDR3 runs 15 residues. For the CDR3, the DNA is TGCGCCAGCAGCTGGTCTAAAACGGAGCAGGAAAAACTGTTTTTT. Protein: CASSWSKTEQEKLFF.

The chain links TRBV11-2 to TRBJ1-2, with D unclear. V was trimmed by 3 bases and J by 8 bases, leaving 10 bases between them. The CDR3 covers 12 residues. Per the germline V gene, CDR1 is SGHAT and CDR2 is FQNNGV. The DNA for the CDR3 is TGTGCCAGCAGCTTTCGAGGGTTGGGCTACACCTTC. Encoded protein: CASSFRGLGYTF.